This T cell receptor (beta chain) was retrieved from a study of CD4+ T cells in melanoma. The CDR3 has 17 residues. V was pared by 0 bases and J by 2 bases, with 8 bases of the junction left unmatched. The germline CDR1 and CDR2 sequences are SGHAT and FQNNGV. Produced via immunoSEQ multiplex PCR; TCRdb's table is partial and in-frame only. The repertoire consists of 4,500 to 5,000 clones, with 62% occurring once and the leading ten covering 25% to 35%. The gene calls are TRBV11-2 and TRBJ2-3; 7 positions agree with TRBD1. Material: cells from a culture (not recorded whether cultured in vitro). The clonotype was recovered from a human donor with melanoma. The CDR3 protein is CASSLEGTAPNTDTQYF. CDR3 DNA sequence: TGTGCCAGCAGCTTAGAAGGGACAGCACCTAACACAGATACGCAGTATTTT.